The 17 T cell receptor beta chains reported below all come from one sample, sequenced in a study of long-term antiretroviral therapy in people with HIV. The run of the v3.0 immunoSEQ assay was at survey level. Measured with immunoSEQ multiplex PCR; TCRdb has only the in-frame clones, and not every one. The sample contains about 21,000 clones, about 80% of which appear only once. This specimen consisted of unsorted PBMCs, obtained 0.5 years after starting antiretroviral therapy. These TCRs come from a man in his late teens or twenties with HIV.

The chain uses TRBV7-2 and TRBJ2-5, with D tentatively TRBD1 (6 bases). The V gene's germline CDR1 is SGHTA and CDR2 FQGNSA. CDR3 length equals 15 residues. Trimming took 1 base from V and 3 from J, leaving 12 bases between them. Written as DNA, the CDR3 is TGTGCCAGCAGCTTAGTGGCCCAGGGGAAAGAGACCCAGTACTTC. Its translation: CASSLVAQGKETQYF.

The chain recombines TRBV19 with TRBJ1-2; perhaps TRBD1 as D (5 bases). V dropped 2 bases and J dropped 4 bases, with 11 bases sitting between them. CDR1 is LNHDA and CDR2 is SQIVND in the germline V gene (reference sequence). This CDR3 comprises 14 residues. This CDR3 is CASSISAGGYGYTF. CDR3 in DNA: TGTGCCAGTAGTATATCGGCCGGGGGCTATGGCTACACCTTC.

A few counts support this clone. This rearrangement joins TRBV4-1 to TRBJ2-7; D is perhaps TRBD2 (5 bases). CDR1 is MGHRA and CDR2 is YSYEKL in the germline V gene. V was clipped by 2 bases and J by 3 bases, with 14 bases between them. The CDR3 contains 15 residues. The CDR3 is CASSQTLRRYYEQYF. CDR3 DNA sequence: TGCGCCAGCAGCCAAACGCTCAGGAGGTACTACGAGCAGTACTTC.

The chain employs TRBV4-3 and TRBJ2-7, with 7 nucleotides matching TRBD1. Germline V lookup: CDR1 LGHNA, CDR2 YSLEER. There are 19 residues in the CDR3. J gave up 2 bases and V 1 base, and 17 bases lay outside the gene matches. The CDR3 nucleotides read TGCGCCAGCAGCCAAGTCGGCCCAATACCGACAGGGATCCCCTACGAGCAGTACTTC. It encodes CASSQVGPIPTGIPYEQYF.

V is TRBV25-1 and J is TRBJ2-3, with TRBD1 identical over 7 bases. After removal of 3 bases from V and 2 bases from J, the junction contained 2 bases not matched to a gene. CDR1 and CDR2 (germline): MGHDK, SYGVNS. The CDR3 spans 14 residues. In nucleotides, the CDR3 is TGTGCCAGCAGTGAGGGACAGATCACAGATACGCAGTATTTT. Its translation is CASSEGQITDTQYF.

The V and J genes are TRBV5-4 and TRBJ2-2; possible D gene TRBD2, 6 bases. The germline V gene has CDR1 SGHNT and CDR2 YYREEE (reference sequence). The CDR3 extends over 16 amino acids. V was trimmed by 1 base and J by 3 bases, leaving 13 bases between them. The CDR3 loop reads CASSLSPSGHTGELFF. The CDR3 region has the DNA TGTGCCAGCAGCTTGAGTCCAAGCGGGCACACCGGGGAGCTGTTTTTT.

The rearrangement joins TRBV28 to TRBJ1-5; D is perhaps TRBD1 (5 bases). Germline lookup yields CDR1 MDHEN and CDR2 SYDVKM. Trimming shortened V by 5 bases and J by 0 bases, and 11 bases separated the two germline ends. The CDR3 totals 15 residues. CDR3 region: CASSLGLTSNQPQHF. In DNA, the CDR3 is TGTGCCAGCAGTCTGGGGCTGACTAGCAATCAGCCCCAGCATTTT.

The chain carries TRBV19 and TRBJ1-4; D call uncertain. Per germline, CDR1 LNHDA and CDR2 SQIVND (reference sequence). V lost 5 bases and J 3 bases, leaving 7 bases between the germline ends. The CDR3 loop spans 13 amino acids. CDR3 region: CASSSYPNEKLFF. CDR3 nucleotides: TGTGCCAGTAGTTCGTATCCTAATGAAAAACTGTTTTTT.

In its sample, this clone was seen a few times. This chain uses TRBV6-6 with TRBJ1-2; maybe TRBD1 (6 bases). With 2 bases removed from V and 4 bases from J, the gap between germline ends came to 11 bases. There are 14 residues in the CDR3. The germline V gene has CDR1 MNHNY and CDR2 SVGAGI (reference sequence). The CDR3 reads CASSYGGAAYGYTF. CDR3 DNA: TGTGCCAGCAGTTACGGGGGCGCCGCCTATGGCTACACCTTC.

The chain links TRBV2 to TRBJ2-7; D gene uncertain. The ends were cut back, 8 bases at V and 0 bases at J, with 5 bases in the middle. Germline loops: CDR1 SNHLY, CDR2 FYNNEI. There are 11 residues in the CDR3. The CDR3 reads CASDNSYEQYF. The CDR3 coding sequence is TGTGCCAGCGACAACTCCTACGAGCAGTACTTC.

The chain is built from TRBV7-9 and TRBJ1-4; 7 bases are shared with TRBD1. In germline, CDR1 is SEHNR, CDR2 FQNEAQ (reference sequence). The CDR3 is 16 residues long. V was pared by 1 base and J by 8 bases, with 10 bases of the junction left unmatched. The CDR3 nucleotides are TGTGCCAGCAGCTTAGGCCCACAGGGGAACCGCGAAAAACTGTTTTTT. As protein: CASSLGPQGNREKLFF.

There are a few counts of this clone. The chain employs TRBV7-2 and TRBJ1-6, with a weak D call TRBD1 (5 bases). The CDR3 spans 13 residues. CDR1 SGHTA and CDR2 FQGNSA come from the germline V gene. Trimming shortened V by 4 bases and J by 7 bases, and 8 bases separated the two germline ends. CDR3 DNA sequence: TGTGCCAGCAGCTCCAAGGGGAATTCACCCCTCCACTTT. Protein product: CASSSKGNSPLHF. Complete variable domain (other parts from reference TRBV7-2 and TRBJ1-6): GAGVSQSPSNKVTEKGKDVELRCDPISGHTALYWYRQSLGQGLEFLIYFQGNSAPDKSGLPSDRFSAERTGGSVSTLTIQRTQQEDSAVYLCASSSKGNSPLHFGNGTRLTVT.

The V gene is TRBV7-2, the J gene TRBJ2-7; 12 bases fit TRBD2. This CDR3 comprises 16 residues. The germline V gene encodes CDR1 SGHTA and CDR2 FQGNSA. V lost 5 bases, J lost 2 bases, and 7 bases stayed unmatched. The CDR3 sequence is CASSPGLAGTAYEQYF. The CDR3 DNA reads TGTGCCAGCAGCCCTGGACTAGCGGGAACCGCCTACGAGCAGTACTTC.

This chain uses TRBV19 with TRBJ1-5; D not resolved. The CDR3 sequence is 18 residues long. Trimming removed 0 bases from V and 1 base from J, with 16 bases in between. Germline V gives CDR1 LNHDA, CDR2 SQIVND (reference sequence). The CDR3 protein is CASSIDRLSMRSNQPQHF. The CDR3 nucleotides are TGTGCCAGTAGTATAGATCGGTTGAGTATGAGGAGCAATCAGCCCCAGCATTTT.

The chain combines TRBV7-3 with TRBJ2-3; 8 bases agree with TRBD2. This CDR3 has 17 residues. The germline V gene encodes CDR1 SGHTA and CDR2 FQGTGA. The V gene end was trimmed by 4 bases and the J gene end by 2 bases; junction bases not matched to a gene: 11. The CDR3 nucleotides are TGTGCCAGCAGCTCCCCCTGGGGCGGGGGGCACACAGATACGCAGTATTTT. It is translated as CASSSPWGGGHTDTQYF. Full variable domain (rest looked up from reference TRBV7-3 and TRBJ2-3): GAGVSQTPSNKVTEKGKYVELRCDPISGHTALYWYRQSLGQGPEFLIYFQGTGAADDSGLPNDRFFAVRPEGSVSTLKIQRTERGDSAVYLCASSSPWGGGHTDTQYFGPGTRLTVL.

V and J are TRBV7-9 and TRBJ2-1, with D uncertain. V was clipped by 5 bases and J by 0 bases, with 11 bases between them. Germline V gene data show CDR1 as SEHNR and CDR2 as FQNEAQ (reference sequence). CDR3 size: 15 residues. In DNA form, the CDR3 reads TGTGCCAGCAGCCCTATCCTAAGCTCCTACAATGAGCAGTTCTTC. It codes for CASSPILSSYNEQFF.

The chain recombines TRBV28 with TRBJ1-1; D is unclear. Germline V gene data show CDR1 as MDHEN and CDR2 as SYDVKM. Trimming took off 2 bases at V and 0 bases at J, with 7 bases between the two ends. The CDR3 is 14 amino acids. The CDR3 nucleotides are TGTGCCAGCAGTTTAATTGTGGTGAACACTGAAGCTTTCTTT. This gives the protein CASSLIVVNTEAFF.